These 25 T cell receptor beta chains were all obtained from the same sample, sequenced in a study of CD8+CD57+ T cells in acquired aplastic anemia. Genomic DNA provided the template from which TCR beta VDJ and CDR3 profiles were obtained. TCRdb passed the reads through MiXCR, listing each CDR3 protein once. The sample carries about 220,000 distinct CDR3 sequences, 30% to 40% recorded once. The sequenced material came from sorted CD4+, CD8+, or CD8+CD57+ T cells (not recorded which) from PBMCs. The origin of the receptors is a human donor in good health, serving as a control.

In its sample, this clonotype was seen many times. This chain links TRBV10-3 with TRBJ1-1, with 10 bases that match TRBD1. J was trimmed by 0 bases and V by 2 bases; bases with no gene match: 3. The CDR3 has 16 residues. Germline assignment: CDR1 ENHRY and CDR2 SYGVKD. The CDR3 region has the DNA TGTGCCATCAGTGAGAGGGGACAGGGGATGAACACTGAAGCTTTCTTT. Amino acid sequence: CAISERGQGMNTEAFF.

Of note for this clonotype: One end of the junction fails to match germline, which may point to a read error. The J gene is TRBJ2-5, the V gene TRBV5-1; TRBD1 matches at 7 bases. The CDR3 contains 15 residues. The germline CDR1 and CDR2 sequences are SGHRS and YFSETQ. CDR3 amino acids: CASSARQGVIESQYF. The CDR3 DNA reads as TGCGCCAGCAGCGCCCGACAGGGTGTCATAGAGTCCCAGTACTTC.

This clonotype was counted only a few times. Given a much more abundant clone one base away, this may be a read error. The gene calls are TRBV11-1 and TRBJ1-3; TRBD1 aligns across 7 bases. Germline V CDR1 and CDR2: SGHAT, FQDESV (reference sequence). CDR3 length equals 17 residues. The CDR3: CASRVVGDRVTGNTICF. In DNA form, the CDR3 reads TGTGCCAGCAGGGTAGTGGGAGACAGGGTAACTGGAAACACCATATGTTTT.

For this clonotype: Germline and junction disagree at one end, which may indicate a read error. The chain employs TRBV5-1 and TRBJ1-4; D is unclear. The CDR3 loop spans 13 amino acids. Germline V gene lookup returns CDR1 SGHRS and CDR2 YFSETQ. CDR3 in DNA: TGCGCCAGCAGCCCCGGACCGGATCAAAAACTGTCTTTT. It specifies CASSPGPDQKLSF.

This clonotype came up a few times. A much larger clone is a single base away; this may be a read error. This chain's CDR3 is CASSQTGGGDTEAFF. CDR3 DNA sequence: TGTGCCAGCAGTCAAACAGGGGGCGGTGACACTGAAGCTTTCTTT. This rearrangement joins TRBV7-9 to TRBJ1-1; 9 nucleotides match TRBD1. Germline trimming cut 6 bases from V and 3 bases from J; bases unmatched to any gene: 8. The CDR3 runs 15 residues. Germline V gene data show CDR1 as SEHNR and CDR2 as FQNEAQ (reference sequence).

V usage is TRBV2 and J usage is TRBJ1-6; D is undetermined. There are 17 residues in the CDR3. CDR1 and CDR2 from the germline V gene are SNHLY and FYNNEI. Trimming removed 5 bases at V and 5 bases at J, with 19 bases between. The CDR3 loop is CASSKGPSLNNNSPLHF. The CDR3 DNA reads TGTGCCAGCAGTAAGGGTCCTTCACTTAACAATAATTCACCCCTCCACTTT.

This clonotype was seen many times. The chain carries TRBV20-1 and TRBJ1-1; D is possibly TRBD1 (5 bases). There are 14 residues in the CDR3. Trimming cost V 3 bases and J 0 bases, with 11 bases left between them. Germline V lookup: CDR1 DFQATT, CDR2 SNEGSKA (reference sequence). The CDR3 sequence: CSARDAGVNTEAFF. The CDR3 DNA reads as TGCAGTGCTAGGGATGCGGGGGTGAACACTGAAGCTTTCTTT.

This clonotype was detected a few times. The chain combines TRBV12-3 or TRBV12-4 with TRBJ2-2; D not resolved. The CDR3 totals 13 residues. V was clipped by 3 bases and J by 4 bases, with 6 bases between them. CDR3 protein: CASSFLTTGELFF. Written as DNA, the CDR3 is TGTGCCAGCAGTTTCTTGACCACCGGGGAGCTGTTTTTT.

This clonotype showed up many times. This chain's CDR3 is CASSPRTAFGGYEQYF. Written as DNA, the CDR3 is TGTGCCAGCAGCCCTCGGACCGCGTTCGGGGGCTACGAGCAGTACTTC. V gene TRBV7-9 combines with J gene TRBJ2-7, with D perhaps matching TRBD2 (6 bases). Trimming pared 5 bases from V and 3 bases from J, leaving 20 bases between. The CDR3 runs to 16 residues. Germline loops: CDR1 SEHNR, CDR2 FQNEAQ (reference sequence).

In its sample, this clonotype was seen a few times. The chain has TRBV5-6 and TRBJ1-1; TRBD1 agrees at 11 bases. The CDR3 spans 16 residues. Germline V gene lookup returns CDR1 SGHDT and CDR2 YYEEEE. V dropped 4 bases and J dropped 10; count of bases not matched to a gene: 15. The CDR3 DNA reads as TGTGCCAGCAGCCGAACGACGGACAGGGGGCTGTTTTCAGCTTTCTTT. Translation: CASSRTTDRGLFSAFF.

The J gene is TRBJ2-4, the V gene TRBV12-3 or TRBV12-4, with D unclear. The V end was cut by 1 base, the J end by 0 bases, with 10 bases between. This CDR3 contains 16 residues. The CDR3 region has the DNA TGTGCCAGCAGTTTAGGGAACAGTCTAGCCAAAAACATTCAGTACTTC. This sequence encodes CASSLGNSLAKNIQYF.

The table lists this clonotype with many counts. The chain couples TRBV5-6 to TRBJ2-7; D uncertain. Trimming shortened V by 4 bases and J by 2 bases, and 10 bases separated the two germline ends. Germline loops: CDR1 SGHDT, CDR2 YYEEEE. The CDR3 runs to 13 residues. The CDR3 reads CASSLQLTYEQYF. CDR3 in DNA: TGTGCCAGCAGCCTACAACTAACCTACGAGCAGTACTTC. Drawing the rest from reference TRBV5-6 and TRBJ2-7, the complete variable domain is DAGVTQSPTHLIKTRGQQVTLRCSPKSGHDTVSWYQQALGQGPQFIFQYYEEEERQRGNFPDRFSGHQFPNYSSELNVNALLLGDSALYLCASSLQLTYEQYFGPGTRLTVT.

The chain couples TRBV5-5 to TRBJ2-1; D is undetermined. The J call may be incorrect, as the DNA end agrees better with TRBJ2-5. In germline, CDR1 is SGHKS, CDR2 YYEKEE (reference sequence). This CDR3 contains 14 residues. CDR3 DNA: TGTGCCAGCAGCTCTTCACATCAAGCCGAGACCCAGTACTTC. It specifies CASSSSHQAETQYF.

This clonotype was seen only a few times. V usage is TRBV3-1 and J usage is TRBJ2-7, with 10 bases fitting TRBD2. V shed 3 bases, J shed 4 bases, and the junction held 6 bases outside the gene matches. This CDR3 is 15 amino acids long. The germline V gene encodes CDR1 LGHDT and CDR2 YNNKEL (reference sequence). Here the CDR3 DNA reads TGTGCCAGCAGCCACCCAGCGGGGGGGCGGTACGAGCAGTACTTC. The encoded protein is CASSHPAGGRYEQYF.

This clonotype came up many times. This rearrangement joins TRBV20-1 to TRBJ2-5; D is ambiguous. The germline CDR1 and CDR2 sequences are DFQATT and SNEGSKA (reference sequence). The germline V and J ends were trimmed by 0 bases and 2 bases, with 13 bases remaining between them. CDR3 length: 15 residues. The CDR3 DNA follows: TGCAGTGCTAGAGATATGAGCGTGGGGCAAGAGACCCAGTACTTC. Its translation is CSARDMSVGQETQYF.

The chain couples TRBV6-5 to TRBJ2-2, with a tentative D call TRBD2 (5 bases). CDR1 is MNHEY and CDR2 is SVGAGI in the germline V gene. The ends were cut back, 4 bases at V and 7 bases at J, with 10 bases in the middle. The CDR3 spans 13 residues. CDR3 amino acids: CASSSLAGGELFF. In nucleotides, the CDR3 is TGTGCCAGCAGTTCTCTGGCGGGCGGGGAGCTGTTTTTT.

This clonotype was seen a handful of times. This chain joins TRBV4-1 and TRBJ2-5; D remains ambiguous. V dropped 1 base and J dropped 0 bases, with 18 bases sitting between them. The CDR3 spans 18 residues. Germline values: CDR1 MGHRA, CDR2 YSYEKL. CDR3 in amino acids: CASSQGLWRSLYQETQYF. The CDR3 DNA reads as TGCGCCAGCAGCCAAGGTCTATGGCGATCATTGTACCAAGAGACCCAGTACTTC.

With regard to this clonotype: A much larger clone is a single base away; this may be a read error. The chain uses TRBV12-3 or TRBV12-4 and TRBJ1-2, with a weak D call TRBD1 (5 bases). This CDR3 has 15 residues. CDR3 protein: CAGSHPGRRNYGYTF. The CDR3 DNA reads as TGTGCCGGCAGTCACCCAGGGCGCCGAAACTATGGCTACACCTTC.

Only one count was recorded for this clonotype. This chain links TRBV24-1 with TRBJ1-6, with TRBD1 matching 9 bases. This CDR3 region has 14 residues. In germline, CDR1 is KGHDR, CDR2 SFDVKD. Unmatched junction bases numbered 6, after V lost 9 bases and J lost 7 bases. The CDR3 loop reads CATVWTGANSPLHF. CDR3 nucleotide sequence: TGTGCCACCGTCTGGACAGGGGCAAATTCACCCCTCCACTTT.

CDR3 protein: CASSESPINSPLHF. The CDR3 DNA reads TGTGCCAGCAGTGAATCCCCGATTAATTCACCCCTCCACTTT. The chain carries TRBV2 and TRBJ1-6; D unclear. Between the trimmed V and J ends, which lost 2 bases and 6 bases, there was a span of 8 bases. The germline CDR1 and CDR2 sequences are SNHLY and FYNNEI. This CDR3 contains 14 residues.

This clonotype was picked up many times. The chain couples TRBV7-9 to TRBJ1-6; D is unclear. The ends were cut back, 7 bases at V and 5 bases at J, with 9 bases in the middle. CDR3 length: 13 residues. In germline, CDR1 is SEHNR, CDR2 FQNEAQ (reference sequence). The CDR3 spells CASTWTDNSPLHF. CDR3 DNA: TGTGCCAGCACCTGGACGGATAATTCACCCCTCCACTTT.

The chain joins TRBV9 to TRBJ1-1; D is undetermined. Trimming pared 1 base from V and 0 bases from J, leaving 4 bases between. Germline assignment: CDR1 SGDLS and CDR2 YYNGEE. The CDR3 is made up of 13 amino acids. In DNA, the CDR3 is TGTGCCAGCAGCGTACTCTTGAACACTGAAGCTTTCTTT. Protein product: CASSVLLNTEAFF.

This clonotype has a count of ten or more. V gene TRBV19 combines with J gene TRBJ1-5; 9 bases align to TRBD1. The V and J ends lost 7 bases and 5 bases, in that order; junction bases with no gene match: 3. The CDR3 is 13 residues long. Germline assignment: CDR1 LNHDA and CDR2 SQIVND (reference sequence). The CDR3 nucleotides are TGTGCCAGTACTGGACAGGGGCATCAGCCCCAGCATTTT. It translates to CASTGQGHQPQHF.

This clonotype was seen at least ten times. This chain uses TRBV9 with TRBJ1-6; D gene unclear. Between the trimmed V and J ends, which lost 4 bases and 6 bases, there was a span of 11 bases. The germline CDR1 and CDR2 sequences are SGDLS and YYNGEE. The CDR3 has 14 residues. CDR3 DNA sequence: TGTGCCAGCAGCCCGACCGGGAGTAATTCACCCCTCCACTTT. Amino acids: CASSPTGSNSPLHF.

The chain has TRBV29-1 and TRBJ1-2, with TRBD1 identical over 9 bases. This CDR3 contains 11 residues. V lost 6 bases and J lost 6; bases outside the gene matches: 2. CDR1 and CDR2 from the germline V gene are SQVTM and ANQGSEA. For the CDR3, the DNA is TGCAGCGTGGGGACAGGGAATGGCTACACCTTC. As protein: CSVGTGNGYTF.